These 2 T cell receptor beta chains share one sample of origin, sequenced in a study of blood T cell repertoires in COVID-19. The protocol was immunoSEQ multiplex PCR, while the TCRdb copy is restricted to in-frame clones and leaves out a portion. In the table there are 200,000 to 300,000 clones, around 86% of which are singletons. The specimen sequenced was peripheral blood. These receptors were taken from a woman aged 80 or older with COVID-19, enrolled during active disease.

The rearrangement joins TRBV9 to TRBJ1-4; D possibly corresponds to TRBD1 (5 bases). Trimming cost V 0 bases and J 0 bases, with 6 bases left between them. The CDR3 length is 15 residues. The germline CDR1 and CDR2 sequences are SGDLS and YYNGEE. The CDR3 loop is CASSVGTTTNEKLFF. The CDR3 nucleotides read TGTGCCAGCAGCGTAGGGACAACAACTAATGAAAAACTGTTTTTT.

This sequence joins TRBV19 and TRBJ2-7; 12 nucleotides line up with TRBD1. The CDR3 runs to 16 residues. V was clipped by 5 bases and J by 7 bases; unmatched bases: 12. Germline CDR1 LNHDA, CDR2 SQIVND (reference sequence). The CDR3 sequence is CASSFRHRDRGQEQYF. CDR3 sequence (DNA): TGTGCCAGTAGTTTTCGCCACCGGGACAGGGGGCAAGAGCAGTACTTC. The full variable domain, with the rest looked up from reference TRBV19 and TRBJ2-7, is DGGITQSPKYLFRKEGQNVTLSCEQNLNHDAMYWYRQDPGQGLRLIYYSQIVNDFQKGDIAEGYSVSREKKESFPLTVTSAQKNPTAFYLCASSFRHRDRGQEQYFGPGTRLTVT.